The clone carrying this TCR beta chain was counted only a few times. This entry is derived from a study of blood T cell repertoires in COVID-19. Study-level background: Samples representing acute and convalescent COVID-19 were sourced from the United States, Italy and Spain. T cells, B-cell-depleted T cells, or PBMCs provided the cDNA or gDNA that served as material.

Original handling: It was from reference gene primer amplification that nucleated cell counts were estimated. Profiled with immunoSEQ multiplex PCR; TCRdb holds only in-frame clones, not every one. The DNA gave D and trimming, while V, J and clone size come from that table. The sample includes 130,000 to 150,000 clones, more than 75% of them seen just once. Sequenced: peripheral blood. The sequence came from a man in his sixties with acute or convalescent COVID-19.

The CDR3 DNA reads TGTGCCAGCAGAACAGATAACGACGAGCAGTACTTC. Translating it yields CASRTDNDEQYF. The chain combines TRBV12-3 or TRBV12-4 with TRBJ2-7; D unresolved. The CDR3 consists of 12 residues. Trimming took 6 bases from V and 5 from J, leaving 11 bases between them.